These 17 T cell receptor beta chains originate from one sample sequenced in a study of breast tumors, draining lymph nodes, adjacent tissues. Samples came from axillary lymph nodes draining the breast cancer. MiXCR was run by TCRdb on the multiplex PCR reads, yielding one entry per CDR3 protein. The sample shows about 180,000 distinct CDR3 sequences, about 33% of them seen only once. The specimen was axillary lymph node tissue. These receptors all come from a female donor with breast cancer. Some clones in this sample may be carry-over from other donors' samples.

As to this clonotype: A much larger clone lies a single base off, so this may be a read error. This chain uses TRBV18 with TRBJ2-1, with D perhaps matching TRBD1 (5 bases). This CDR3 is 13 amino acids long. Looked up from germline, CDR1 is KGHSH and CDR2 is LQKENI. The germline V and J ends were trimmed by 6 bases and 6 bases, with 12 bases remaining between them. Here the CDR3 DNA reads TGTGCCAGCTCCCGGACACAGTGCAATGAGCAGTTCTTC. This translates into CASSRTQCNEQFF.

This clonotype was observed at least ten times. This sequence joins TRBV5-1 and TRBJ2-5; 8 bases match TRBD1. This CDR3 contains 14 residues. In germline, CDR1 is SGHRS, CDR2 YFSETQ. The V and J ends lost 5 bases and 5 bases, in that order; junction bases with no gene match: 8. This CDR3 reads CASSPRQGTETQYF. The CDR3 DNA follows: TGCGCCAGCAGTCCTCGACAGGGGACCGAGACCCAGTACTTC.

This clonotype has at least ten counts. The chain has TRBV10-3 and TRBJ2-7, with D unclear. Germline loops: CDR1 ENHRY, CDR2 SYGVKD. Deletions cut 6 bases from V and 8 bases from J, with 17 bases between. The CDR3 extends over 13 amino acids. The CDR3 loop reads CAIRDPEGIQQYF. DNA for the CDR3: TGTGCCATCAGAGACCCCGAAGGCATCCAGCAGTACTTC.

As to this clonotype: This could be a read error, since a much larger clone is one nucleotide away. The chain uses TRBV7-9 and TRBJ2-7; tentatively, D is TRBD2 (6 bases). V was trimmed by 6 bases and J by 7 bases, leaving 16 bases between them. Germline lookup yields CDR1 SEHNR and CDR2 FQNEAQ (reference sequence). CDR3 length: 13 residues. This chain's CDR3 is CASSQQGLCEQYF. In DNA, the CDR3 is TGTGCCAGCAGTCAGCAGGGACTCTGTGAGCAGTACTTC.

This clonotype was counted at least ten times. The genes are TRBV20-1 and TRBJ2-7, with D perhaps TRBD1 or TRBD2 (6 bases each). CDR3 size: 18 residues. Germline V gene data show CDR1 as DFQATT and CDR2 as SNEGSKA (reference sequence). Trimming removed 3 bases at V and 4 bases at J, with 28 bases between. Here the CDR3 reads CSARDGLGEAWGAYEQYF. CDR3 coding DNA: TGCAGTGCTAGGGATGGGCTTGGGGAAGCATGGGGGGCATACGAGCAGTACTTC.

This clonotype was picked up many times. This chain uses TRBV20-1 with TRBJ1-2, with D maybe TRBD1 (6 bases). Trimming removed 0 bases from V and 6 bases from J, with 20 bases in between. Germline V gives CDR1 DFQATT, CDR2 SNEGSKA (reference sequence). The CDR3 has 16 amino acids. In DNA, the CDR3 is TGCAGTGCTAGAGATAGTGGGGTTTTAAGACAGGATGGCTACACCTTC. Translated, it gives CSARDSGVLRQDGYTF.

This clonotype has a count of ten or more. V usage is TRBV20-1 and J usage is TRBJ2-2, with D uncertain. CDR3 length: 12 residues. V lost 6 bases to trimming and J lost 4 bases, with 9 bases between them. From germline, CDR1 is DFQATT and CDR2 SNEGSKA (reference sequence). The CDR3 loop is CSATTATGELFF. In DNA form, the CDR3 reads TGCAGTGCCACGACCGCCACCGGGGAGCTGTTTTTT.

Comment on this clonotype: A read error may produce the germline difference seen at one junction end. This chain joins TRBV20-1 and TRBJ2-1; D is ambiguous. The germline V gene has CDR1 DFQATT and CDR2 SNEGSKA (reference sequence). There are 11 residues in the CDR3. CDR3 amino acids: CSAIFRNGQFF. CDR3 nucleotide sequence: TGCAGTGCCATATTCCGGAATGGGCAGTTCTTC.

This clonotype occurred a few times. J is TRBJ2-1 and V is TRBV4-1; D possibly corresponds to TRBD2 (6 bases). The CDR3 runs 16 residues. Germline V gene sequence: CDR1 MGHRA, CDR2 YSYEKL. V lost 4 bases and J lost 7, with 20 bases in between. Here the CDR3 reads CASSRAGSAPGNEQFF. In DNA form, the CDR3 reads TGCGCCAGCAGCCGCGCCGGGAGCGCGCCGGGGAATGAGCAGTTCTTC.

This clonotype was counted a few times. Possible read error: a much larger clone is one base away. CDR3 nucleotide sequence: TGTGCCAGCAGCTCCGGACCCTCTGGGGCCAACGTCCTGCCTTTC. Protein: CASSSGPSGANVLPF. This chain links TRBV7-3 with TRBJ2-6; possible D gene TRBD1, 5 bases. The length of the CDR3 is 15 residues. Germline CDR1 is SGHTA and CDR2 is FQGTGA.

This clonotype ranks as medium-sized. The chain carries TRBV7-8 and TRBJ2-7; unclear D gene. Trimming pared 1 base from V and 2 bases from J, leaving 3 bases between. The CDR3 runs 12 residues. Germline lookup yields CDR1 SGHVS and CDR2 FQNEAQ. The DNA for the CDR3 is TGTGCCAGCAGCTTAGGTACCTACGAGCAGTACTTC. As protein: CASSLGTYEQYF. Variable domain in full (rest from reference TRBV7-8 and TRBJ2-7): GAGVSQSPRYKVAKRGQDVALRCDPISGHVSLFWYQQALGQGPEFLTYFQNEAQLDKSGLPSDRFFAERPEGSVSTLKIQRTQQEDSAVYLCASSLGTYEQYFGPGTRLTVT.

This clonotype was observed at least ten times. V and J are TRBV7-2 and TRBJ2-1, with D uncertain. Trimming removed 3 bases at V and 3 bases at J, with 9 bases between. CDR1 and CDR2 from the germline V gene are SGHTA and FQGNSA. This CDR3 spans 14 amino acids. In DNA form, the CDR3 reads TGTGCCAGCAGCTTGGGTGGGAACTACAATGAGCAGTTCTTC. It codes for CASSLGGNYNEQFF. Supplemented by reference TRBV7-2 and TRBJ2-1, the full variable domain reads GAGVSQSPSNKVTEKGKDVELRCDPISGHTALYWYRQSLGQGLEFLIYFQGNSAPDKSGLPSDRFSAERTGGSVSTLTIQRTQQEDSAVYLCASSLGGNYNEQFFGPGTRLTVL.

This clonotype was detected many times. This chain uses TRBV7-3 with TRBJ2-2, with 7 bases identical to TRBD1. This CDR3 comprises 15 residues. Germline CDR1 and CDR2: SGHTA and FQGTGA. J was trimmed by 5 bases and V by 1 base; bases with no gene match: 4. The chain's CDR3 is CASSLNTGVTGELFF. CDR3 coding DNA: TGTGCCAGCAGCTTAAATACAGGGGTGACCGGGGAGCTGTTTTTT.

In this sample, this clonotype turned up many times. The rearrangement uses TRBV9 and TRBJ2-1; a possible D gene is TRBD2 (5 bases). With 4 bases removed from V and 1 base from J, the gap between germline ends came to 15 bases. The CDR3 is made up of 16 amino acids. The V gene's germline CDR1 is SGDLS and CDR2 YYNGEE. CDR3 protein: CASSPTRGRSYNEQFF. The CDR3 DNA reads as TGTGCCAGCAGCCCAACGAGAGGGCGGTCCTACAATGAGCAGTTCTTC.

With respect to this clonotype: A much larger clonotype is one base distant, so this may be a read error. The chain has TRBV20-1 and TRBJ2-6, with a weak D call TRBD1 (5 bases). The CDR3 extends over 14 amino acids. Germline values: CDR1 DFQATT, CDR2 SNEGSKA (reference sequence). The CDR3 reads CSARMGGGATVLTF. The CDR3 DNA reads TGCAGTGCTAGAATGGGCGGTGGGGCCACCGTCCTGACTTTC.

Concerning this clonotype itself: One base away lies a much larger clone, so this may be a sequencing read error. No conserved phenylalanine or tryptophan ends this CDR3, so it is likely a read error. The gene calls are TRBV30 and TRBJ1-5; D is uncertain. CDR3 length: 14 amino acids. Germline V CDR1 and CDR2: GTSNPN, SVGIG (reference sequence). Trimming took off 4 bases at V and 3 bases at J, with 13 bases between the two ends. The CDR3 region is CAWTTGSNNQPQHL. DNA of the CDR3: TGTGCCTGGACGACGGGGAGCAACAATCAGCCCCAGCATCTT.

A note on this clonotype: A single base separates this from a much larger clone, so it may be a read error. The chain joins TRBV11-2 to TRBJ2-7; no clear D gene. Trimming left V 1 base short and J 9 bases short, with 13 bases between. CDR1 SGHAT and CDR2 FQNNGV come from the germline V gene. The CDR3 contains 13 residues. DNA for the CDR3: TGTGCCAGCAGCTTAGTAGCCGGCGCCGGGCAGTACTTC. This encodes CASSLVAGAGQYF.